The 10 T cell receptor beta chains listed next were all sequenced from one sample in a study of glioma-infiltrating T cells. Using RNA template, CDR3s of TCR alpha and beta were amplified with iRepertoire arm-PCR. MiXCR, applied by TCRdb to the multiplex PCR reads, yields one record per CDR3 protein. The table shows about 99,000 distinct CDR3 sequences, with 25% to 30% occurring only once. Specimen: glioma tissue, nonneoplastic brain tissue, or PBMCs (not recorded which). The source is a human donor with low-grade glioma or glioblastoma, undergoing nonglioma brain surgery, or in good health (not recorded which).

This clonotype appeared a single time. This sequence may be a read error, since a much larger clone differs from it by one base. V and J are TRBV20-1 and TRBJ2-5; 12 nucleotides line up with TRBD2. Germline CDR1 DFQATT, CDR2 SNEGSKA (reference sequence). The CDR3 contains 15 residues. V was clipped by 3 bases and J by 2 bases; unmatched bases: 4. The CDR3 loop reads CSASSGTSGQETQYF. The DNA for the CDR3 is TGCAGTGCTAGTTCCGGGACTAGCGGGCAAGAGACCCAGTACTTC.

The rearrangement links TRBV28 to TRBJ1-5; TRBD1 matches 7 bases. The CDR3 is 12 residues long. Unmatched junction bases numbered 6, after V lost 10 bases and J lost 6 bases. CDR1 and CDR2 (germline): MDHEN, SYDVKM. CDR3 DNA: TGTGCCACTCAGGGGGGCCCTCAGCCCCAGCATTTT. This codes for CATQGGPQPQHF.

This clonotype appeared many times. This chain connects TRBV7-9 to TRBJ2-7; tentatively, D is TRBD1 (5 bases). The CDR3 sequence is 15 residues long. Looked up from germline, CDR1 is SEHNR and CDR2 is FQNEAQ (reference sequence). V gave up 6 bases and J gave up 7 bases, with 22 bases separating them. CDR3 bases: TGTGCCAGCAGACACGTCACAGGAACCGAGGAGGAGCAGTACTTC. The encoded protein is CASRHVTGTEEEQYF. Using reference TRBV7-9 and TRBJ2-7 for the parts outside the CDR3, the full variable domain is DTGVSQNPRHKITKRGQNVTFRCDPISEHNRLYWYRQTLGQGPEFLTYFQNEAQLEKSRLLSDRFSAERPKGSFSTLEIQRTEQGDSAMYLCASRHVTGTEEEQYFGPGTRLTVT.

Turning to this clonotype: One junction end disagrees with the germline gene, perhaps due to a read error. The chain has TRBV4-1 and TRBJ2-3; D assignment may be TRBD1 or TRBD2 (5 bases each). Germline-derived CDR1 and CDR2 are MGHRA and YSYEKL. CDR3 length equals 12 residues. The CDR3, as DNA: TGCGCGAGCATCCGAGAGGGGCATACGCAGTATTTT. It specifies CASIREGHTQYF.

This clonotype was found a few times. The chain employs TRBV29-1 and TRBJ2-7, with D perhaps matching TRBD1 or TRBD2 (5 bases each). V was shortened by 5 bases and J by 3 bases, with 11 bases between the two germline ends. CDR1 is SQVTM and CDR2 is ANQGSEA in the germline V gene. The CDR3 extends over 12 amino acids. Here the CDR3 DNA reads TGCAGCGTTAGAGGGACCCGCTACGAGCAGTACTTC. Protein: CSVRGTRYEQYF.

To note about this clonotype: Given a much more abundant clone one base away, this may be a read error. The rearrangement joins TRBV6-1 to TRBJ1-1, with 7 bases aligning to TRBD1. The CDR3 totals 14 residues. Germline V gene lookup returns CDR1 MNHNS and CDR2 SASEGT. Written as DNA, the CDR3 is TGTGCCAGCTCTACAGGGGCGAGGAACACTGAATCTTTCTTT. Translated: CASSTGARNTESFF.

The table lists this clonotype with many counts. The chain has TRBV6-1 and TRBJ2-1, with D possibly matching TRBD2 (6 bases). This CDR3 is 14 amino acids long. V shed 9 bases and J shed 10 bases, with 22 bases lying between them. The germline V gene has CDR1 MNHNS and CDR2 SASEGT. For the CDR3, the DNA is TGTGCCAGTACCATCGATCCCGCCGGGGGAGAGCAGTTCTTC. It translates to CASTIDPAGGEQFF.

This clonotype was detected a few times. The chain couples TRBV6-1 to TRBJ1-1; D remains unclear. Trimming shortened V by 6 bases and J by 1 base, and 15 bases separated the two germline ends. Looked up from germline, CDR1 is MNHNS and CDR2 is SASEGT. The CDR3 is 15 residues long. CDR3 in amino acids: CASSPRDTSNTEAFF. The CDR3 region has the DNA TGTGCCAGCAGCCCACGTGACACTTCGAACACTGAAGCTTTCTTT.

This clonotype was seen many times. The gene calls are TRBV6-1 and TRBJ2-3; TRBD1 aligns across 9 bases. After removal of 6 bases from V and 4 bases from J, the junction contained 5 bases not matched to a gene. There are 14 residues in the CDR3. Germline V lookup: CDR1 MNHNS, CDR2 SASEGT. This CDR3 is CASSYRGRSDTQYF. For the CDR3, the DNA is TGTGCCAGCAGCTACAGGGGGCGGTCAGATACGCAGTATTTT.

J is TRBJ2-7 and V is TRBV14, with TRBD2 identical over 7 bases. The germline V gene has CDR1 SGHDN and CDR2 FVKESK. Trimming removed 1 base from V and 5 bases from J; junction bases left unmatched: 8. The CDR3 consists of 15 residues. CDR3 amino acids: CASSQGPAGYDEQYF. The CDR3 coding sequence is TGTGCCAGCAGCCAAGGGCCAGCGGGGTATGACGAGCAGTACTTC.